This TCR beta chain was profiled in a study of T cells of healthy individuals. This clonotype was seen ten or more times. The length of the CDR3 is 15 residues. After removal of 7 bases from V and 4 bases from J, the junction contained 12 bases not matched to a gene. From the 5' RACE reads, TCRdb called clonotypes with MiXCR, one entry per CDR3 protein. Among just over 40,000 distinct CDR3 sequences listed, 4% to 5.5% were seen once. The receptor was derived from a human donor in good health. The rearrangement uses TRBV12-3 or TRBV12-4 and TRBJ2-7; 8 nucleotides match TRBD1. The CDR3 reads CASTPGYRGSYEQYF. The CDR3 DNA reads TGTGCCAGCACCCCAGGGTACAGGGGGAGTTACGAGCAGTACTTC.